These 8 T cell receptor beta chains were sequenced from one sample in a study of OX40 agonist ivuxolimab in advanced cancers. Sequencing was performed with immunoSEQ multiplex PCR; in TCRdb, only in-frame clones are kept and a portion is missing. Of over 90,000 clones listed, less than 90% are singletons. Sequences were derived from CD4+ or CD8+ T cells sorted from blood, sampled in a trial of the OX40 agonist ivuxolimab. The source of these receptors is an adult with an advanced solid tumor such as melanoma, head and neck, liver or kidney cancer.

The V gene is TRBV5-6, the J gene TRBJ2-2; D gene uncertain. The CDR3 has 16 residues. Germline CDR1 SGHDT, CDR2 YYEEEE. Trimming removed 2 bases from V and 1 base from J, with 12 bases in between. This CDR3 reads CASSFVARQNTGELFF. In DNA form, the CDR3 reads TGTGCCAGCAGCTTCGTGGCTAGGCAGAACACCGGGGAGCTGTTTTTT.

The chain couples TRBV18 to TRBJ2-7; TRBD2 agrees at 15 bases. V shed 6 bases, J shed 7 bases, and the junction held 10 bases outside the gene matches. CDR1 and CDR2 (germline): KGHSH, LQKENI. There are 16 residues in the CDR3. CDR3 region: CASSLGLAGGPEEQYF. DNA for the CDR3: TGTGCCAGCTCCCTCGGACTAGCGGGAGGGCCGGAGGAGCAGTACTTC.

This chain connects TRBV7-9 to TRBJ2-7; D is ambiguous. Per germline, CDR1 SEHNR and CDR2 FQNEAQ (reference sequence). Trimming removed 4 bases at V and 1 base at J, with 11 bases between. This CDR3 contains 14 residues. The CDR3 here is CASSSSTLSYEQYF. For the CDR3, the DNA is TGTGCCAGCAGCTCCTCAACACTATCCTACGAGCAGTACTTC.

This clone was counted once. The chain links TRBV27 to TRBJ1-2; 7 bases are shared with TRBD1. CDR1 is MNHEY, CDR2 SMNVEV, per germline (reference sequence). The trim removed 2 bases at V and 2 bases at J, leaving 5 bases unmatched. There are 15 residues in the CDR3. CDR3 bases: TGTGCCAGCAGTTTAGGGGGACAGCAGAACTATGGCTACACCTTC. Its protein product is CASSLGGQQNYGYTF.

The genes are TRBV19 and TRBJ2-6, with unresolved D. The V gene lost 1 base and the J gene lost 3 bases, with 1 base spanning the gap. Germline V gives CDR1 LNHDA, CDR2 SQIVND (reference sequence). The CDR3 sequence is 13 residues long. The CDR3 loop is CASSIGGANVLTF. DNA of the CDR3: TGTGCCAGTAGTATAGGTGGGGCCAACGTCCTGACTTTC.

J is TRBJ2-7 and V is TRBV14; D is perhaps TRBD1 or TRBD2 (5 bases each). The CDR3 runs to 16 residues. CDR1 and CDR2 from the germline V gene are SGHDN and FVKESK. V was clipped by 4 bases and J by 9 bases, with 25 bases between them. Here the CDR3 DNA reads TGTGCCAGCAGCCCAAGATTGGGCAGGGACGGAACTCGGCAGTACTTC. It yields the protein CASSPRLGRDGTRQYF.

The V call is TRBV19, the J call TRBJ1-4, with D possibly TRBD1 on 6 matching bases. The germline V gene has CDR1 LNHDA and CDR2 SQIVND (reference sequence). The CDR3 runs 15 residues. Trimming removed 9 bases at V and 4 bases at J, with 18 bases between. CDR3: CARRQETRGNEKLFF. The DNA of the CDR3 is TGTGCCAGGAGACAGGAGACAAGGGGTAATGAAAAACTGTTTTTT.

The V call is TRBV4-3, the J call TRBJ2-1, with 9 bases fitting TRBD2. The germline CDR1 and CDR2 sequences are LGHNA and YSLEER. CDR3 length: 18 amino acids. V shed 0 bases, J shed 2 bases, and the junction held 8 bases outside the gene matches. The CDR3 DNA reads TGCGCCAGCAGCCAAGATTCCCCGGCGGGAGGGCCCTACAATGAGCAGTTCTTC. Translated, it gives CASSQDSPAGGPYNEQFF.